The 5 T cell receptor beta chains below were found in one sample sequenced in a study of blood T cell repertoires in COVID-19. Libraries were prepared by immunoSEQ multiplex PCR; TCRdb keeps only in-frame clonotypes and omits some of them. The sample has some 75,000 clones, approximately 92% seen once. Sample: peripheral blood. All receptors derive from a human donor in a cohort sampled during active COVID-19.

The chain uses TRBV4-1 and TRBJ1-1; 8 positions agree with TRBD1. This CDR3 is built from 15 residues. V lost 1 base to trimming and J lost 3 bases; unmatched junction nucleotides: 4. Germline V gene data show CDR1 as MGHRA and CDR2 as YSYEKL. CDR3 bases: TGCGCCAGCAGCCAAGGGACAGGGTGGGACACTGAAGCTTTCTTT. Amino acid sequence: CASSQGTGWDTEAFF.

The CDR3 region is CAISESDGGVSQAFF. The CDR3 bases are TGTGCCATCAGTGAGTCGGACGGAGGGGTGAGCCAAGCTTTCTTT. V usage is TRBV10-3 and J usage is TRBJ1-1; possibly TRBD1 for D (5 bases). The length of the CDR3 is 15 residues. Germline V gives CDR1 ENHRY, CDR2 SYGVKD. Deletions cut 0 bases from V and 9 bases from J, with 17 bases between.

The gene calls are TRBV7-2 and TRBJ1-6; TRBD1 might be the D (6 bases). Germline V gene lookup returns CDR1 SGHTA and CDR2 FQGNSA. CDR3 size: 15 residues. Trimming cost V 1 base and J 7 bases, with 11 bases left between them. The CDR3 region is CASSLVGQGNSPLHF. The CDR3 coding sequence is TGTGCCAGCAGCTTAGTTGGGCAGGGGAATTCACCCCTCCACTTT.

The CDR3 is CASSFFDISSGANVLTF. The CDR3 nucleotides read TGTGCCAGCAGTTTCTTCGACATATCCTCTGGGGCCAACGTCCTGACTTTC. This chain links TRBV27 with TRBJ2-6, with D unclear. Germline assignment: CDR1 MNHEY and CDR2 SMNVEV (reference sequence). Trimming took off 3 bases at V and 0 bases at J, with 12 bases between the two ends. CDR3 size: 17 residues.

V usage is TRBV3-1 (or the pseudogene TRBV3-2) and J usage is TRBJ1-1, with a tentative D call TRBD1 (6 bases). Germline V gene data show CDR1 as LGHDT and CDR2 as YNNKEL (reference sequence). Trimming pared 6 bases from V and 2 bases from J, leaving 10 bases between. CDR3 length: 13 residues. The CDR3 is CASSGQLNTEAFF. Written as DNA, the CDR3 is TGTGCCAGCAGTGGACAGCTAAACACTGAAGCTTTCTTT.